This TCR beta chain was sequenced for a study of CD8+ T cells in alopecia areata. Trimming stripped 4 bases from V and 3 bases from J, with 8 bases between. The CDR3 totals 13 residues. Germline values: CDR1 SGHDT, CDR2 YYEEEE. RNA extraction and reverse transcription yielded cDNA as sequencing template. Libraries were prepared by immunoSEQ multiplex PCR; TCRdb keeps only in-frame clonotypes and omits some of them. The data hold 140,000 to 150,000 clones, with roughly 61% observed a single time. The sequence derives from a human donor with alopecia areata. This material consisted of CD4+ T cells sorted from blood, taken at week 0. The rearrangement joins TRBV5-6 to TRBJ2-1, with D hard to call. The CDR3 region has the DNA TGTGCCAGCAGCCTTCTAGGCTACAATGAGCAGTTCTTC. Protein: CASSLLGYNEQFF. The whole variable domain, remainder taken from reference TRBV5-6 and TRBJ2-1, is DAGVTQSPTHLIKTRGQQVTLRCSPKSGHDTVSWYQQALGQGPQFIFQYYEEEERQRGNFPDRFSGHQFPNYSSELNVNALLLGDSALYLCASSLLGYNEQFFGPGTRLTVL.